These T cell receptor beta chains were read from a single sample in a study of blood T cell repertoires in COVID-19. The table came from immunoSEQ multiplex PCR; TCRdb's copy has only in-frame clones and leaves some out. The sample consists of 250,000 to 350,000 clones, around 85% of them appearing once. The sample taken for sequencing was PBMCs or T cells enriched from blood (not recorded which). Every receptor here comes from a woman in her forties who had recovered from COVID-19. Both conserved end residues are part of each CDR3. D genes are given only for firm matches. Not every row has a clone size; where given, it reads once, few, many or a size class.

j_call: TRBJ1-2
clone_size: .
d_call: TRBD1
v_call: TRBV28
cdr3_length: 14
cdr3_aa: CASTPGQGGYGYTF
cdr3_nt: TGTGCCAGCACCCCCGGACAGGGGGGATATGGCTACACCTTC

j_call: TRBJ2-7
clone_size: .
d_call: TRBD2
v_call: TRBV10-2
cdr3_length: 15
cdr3_aa: CASSVPREGRYEQYF
cdr3_nt: TGCGCCAGCAGTGTACCGCGGGAGGGCCGGTACGAGCAGTACTTC

j_call: TRBJ2-7
clone_size: .
d_call: TRBD2
v_call: TRBV11-2
cdr3_length: 16
cdr3_aa: CASSPGWEGTSYEQYF
cdr3_nt: TGTGCCAGCAGCCCAGGTTGGGAGGGTACATCGTACGAGCAGTACTTC

j_call: TRBJ1-6
clone_size: .
d_call: .
v_call: TRBV30
cdr3_length: 15
cdr3_aa: CAWSGEDTHNSPLHF
cdr3_nt: TGTGCCTGGAGTGGGGAGGACACCCATAATTCACCCCTCCACTTT

j_call: TRBJ2-2
clone_size: .
d_call: TRBD1
v_call: TRBV27
cdr3_length: 15
cdr3_aa: CASSLNRGNTGELFF
cdr3_nt: TGTGCCAGCAGTTTAAACAGGGGGAACACCGGGGAGCTGTTTTTT

j_call: TRBJ2-7
clone_size: few
d_call: .
v_call: TRBV18
cdr3_length: 15
cdr3_aa: CASSPSGVHGYEQYF
cdr3_nt: TGTGCCAGCTCACCTTCGGGAGTGCACGGCTACGAGCAGTACTTC

j_call: TRBJ2-1
clone_size: .
d_call: .
v_call: TRBV9
cdr3_length: 16
cdr3_aa: CASSVGSADFINEQFF
cdr3_nt: TGTGCCAGCAGCGTAGGAAGCGCAGACTTCATCAATGAGCAGTTCTTC

j_call: TRBJ2-1
clone_size: .
d_call: .
v_call: TRBV7-9
cdr3_length: 16
cdr3_aa: CASSHGPRGVYNEQFF
cdr3_nt: TGTGCCAGCAGCCACGGGCCCCGGGGAGTTTACAATGAGCAGTTCTTC

j_call: TRBJ2-1
clone_size: .
d_call: TRBD1
v_call: TRBV18
cdr3_length: 18
cdr3_aa: CASSPVTGGSSSYNEQFF
cdr3_nt: TGTGCCAGCTCACCAGTCACAGGGGGATCGAGCTCCTACAATGAGCAGTTCTTC

j_call: TRBJ2-3
clone_size: .
d_call: TRBD2
v_call: TRBV4-3
cdr3_length: 18
cdr3_aa: CASSQDRRTSGSTDTQYF
cdr3_nt: TGCGCCAGCAGCCAAGATCGCAGGACTAGCGGGAGTACAGATACGCAGTATTTT

j_call: TRBJ2-1
clone_size: .
d_call: TRBD2
v_call: TRBV6-5
cdr3_length: 16
cdr3_aa: CASSYRASGSSHEQFF
cdr3_nt: TGTGCCAGCAGTTATCGGGCCAGCGGGAGTAGTCATGAGCAGTTCTTC

j_call: TRBJ2-7
clone_size: once
d_call: TRBD2
v_call: TRBV19
cdr3_length: 15
cdr3_aa: CASSRVSGGFYEQYF
cdr3_nt: TGTGCCAGTAGTAGGGTCAGCGGGGGGTTCTACGAGCAGTACTTC

j_call: TRBJ1-1
clone_size: .
d_call: .
v_call: TRBV28
cdr3_length: 15
cdr3_aa: CASSSGGTRGTEAFF
cdr3_nt: TGTGCCAGCAGTTCCGGGGGGACTCGTGGCACTGAAGCTTTCTTT

j_call: TRBJ1-1
clone_size: .
d_call: .
v_call: TRBV7-2
cdr3_length: 12
cdr3_aa: CASSLARGRAFF
cdr3_nt: TGTGCCAGCAGCTTAGCCAGGGGTAGGGCTTTCTTT

j_call: TRBJ2-1
clone_size: .
d_call: TRBD2
v_call: TRBV7-9
cdr3_length: 15
cdr3_aa: CASRPGTSAYNEQFF
cdr3_nt: TGTGCCAGCAGGCCCGGGACTAGCGCCTACAATGAGCAGTTCTTC

j_call: TRBJ2-1
clone_size: .
d_call: .
v_call: TRBV28
cdr3_length: 10
cdr3_aa: CARAFHEQFF
cdr3_nt: TGTGCCAGGGCTTTCCATGAGCAGTTCTTC

j_call: TRBJ2-7
clone_size: .
d_call: .
v_call: TRBV18
cdr3_length: 14
cdr3_aa: CASSPRQESHEQYF
cdr3_nt: TGTGCCAGCTCACCTCGACAGGAATCCCACGAGCAGTACTTC

j_call: TRBJ1-1
clone_size: .
d_call: .
v_call: TRBV5-5
cdr3_length: 15
cdr3_aa: CASSSVYGVNTEAFF
cdr3_nt: TGTGCCAGCAGCTCGGTGTACGGGGTCAACACTGAAGCTTTCTTT

j_call: TRBJ2-2
clone_size: .
d_call: .
v_call: TRBV2
cdr3_length: 15
cdr3_aa: CASSEGVEGTGELFF
cdr3_nt: TGTGCCAGCAGTGAAGGGGTAGAGGGCACCGGGGAGCTGTTTTTT

j_call: TRBJ2-7
clone_size: .
d_call: .
v_call: TRBV28
cdr3_length: 15
cdr3_aa: CASSPAGRGSYEQYF
cdr3_nt: TGTGCCAGCAGTCCCGCGGGACGGGGGTCCTACGAGCAGTACTTC

j_call: TRBJ2-5
clone_size: .
d_call: TRBD2
v_call: TRBV25-1
cdr3_length: 18
cdr3_aa: CASSDPPKALAGKETQYF
cdr3_nt: TGTGCCAGCAGTGATCCCCCTAAAGCGCTAGCGGGGAAAGAGACCCAGTACTTC

j_call: TRBJ1-4
clone_size: .
d_call: TRBD1
v_call: TRBV11-2
cdr3_length: 13
cdr3_aa: CASSGQVDEKLFF
cdr3_nt: TGTGCCAGCAGCGGACAGGTGGATGAAAAACTGTTTTTT

j_call: TRBJ1-3
clone_size: .
d_call: .
v_call: TRBV7-2
cdr3_length: 17
cdr3_aa: CASSLVTGDIGGNTIYF
cdr3_nt: TGTGCCAGCAGCTTAGTGACGGGGGATATCGGTGGAAACACCATATATTTT

j_call: TRBJ1-3
clone_size: many
d_call: .
v_call: TRBV18
cdr3_length: 12
cdr3_aa: CASSLNRDTIYF
cdr3_nt: TGTGCCAGCTCACTAAATCGGGACACCATATATTTT

j_call: TRBJ2-5
clone_size: .
d_call: .
v_call: TRBV2
cdr3_length: 13
cdr3_aa: CASTGTLQETQYF
cdr3_nt: TGTGCCAGCACCGGGACACTACAAGAGACCCAGTACTTC

j_call: TRBJ2-1
clone_size: .
d_call: .
v_call: TRBV7-6
cdr3_length: 16
cdr3_aa: CASSPQAAGSYNEQFF
cdr3_nt: TGTGCCAGCAGCCCTCAGGCCGCGGGCTCCTACAATGAGCAGTTCTTC

j_call: TRBJ2-6
clone_size: .
d_call: TRBD2
v_call: TRBV7-2
cdr3_length: 16
cdr3_aa: CASSLAGGTGANVLTF
cdr3_nt: TGTGCCAGCAGCTTAGCGGGAGGGACCGGGGCCAACGTCCTGACTTTC

j_call: TRBJ2-7
clone_size: .
d_call: .
v_call: TRBV30
cdr3_length: 14
cdr3_aa: CAWIRQTISYEQYF
cdr3_nt: TGTGCCTGGATTCGACAGACAATCTCCTACGAGCAGTACTTC

j_call: TRBJ2-1
clone_size: .
d_call: TRBD2
v_call: TRBV3-1/TRBV3-2
cdr3_length: 14
cdr3_aa: CASQTSSRYNEQFF
cdr3_nt: TGTGCCTCCCAGACTAGCAGTCGTTACAATGAGCAGTTCTTC

j_call: TRBJ1-5
clone_size: .
d_call: TRBD1
v_call: TRBV5-1
cdr3_length: 15
cdr3_aa: CASSPTGGWNQPQHF
cdr3_nt: TGCGCCAGCAGCCCCACAGGGGGATGGAATCAGCCCCAGCATTTT

j_call: TRBJ2-7
clone_size: .
d_call: TRBD1
v_call: TRBV29-1
cdr3_length: 17
cdr3_aa: CRVERGTGGDLSYEQYF
cdr3_nt: TGCAGGGTAGAGCGCGGGACAGGGGGCGACCTCTCCTACGAGCAGTACTTC

j_call: TRBJ2-3
clone_size: .
d_call: .
v_call: TRBV27
cdr3_length: 17
cdr3_aa: CASSLTGMGFSTDTQYF
cdr3_nt: TGTGCCAGCAGTTTAACGGGGATGGGATTTAGCACAGATACGCAGTATTTT

j_call: TRBJ1-1
clone_size: .
d_call: .
v_call: TRBV19
cdr3_length: 14
cdr3_aa: CASMGGWVNTEAFF
cdr3_nt: TGTGCCAGTATGGGGGGGTGGGTGAACACTGAAGCTTTCTTT

j_call: TRBJ2-3
clone_size: many
d_call: TRBD1
v_call: TRBV19
cdr3_length: 13
cdr3_aa: CASRGTGTDTQYF
cdr3_nt: TGTGCCAGTAGGGGGACAGGCACAGATACGCAGTATTTT

j_call: TRBJ2-2
clone_size: .
d_call: .
v_call: TRBV4-3
cdr3_length: 14
cdr3_aa: CASSQEGETGELFF
cdr3_nt: TGCGCCAGCAGCCAAGAGGGCGAGACCGGGGAGCTGTTTTTT

j_call: TRBJ2-2
clone_size: .
d_call: .
v_call: TRBV27
cdr3_length: 12
cdr3_aa: CASARVTGELFF
cdr3_nt: TGTGCCAGCGCGCGGGTCACCGGGGAGCTGTTTTTT

j_call: TRBJ1-4
clone_size: .
d_call: .
v_call: TRBV27
cdr3_length: 13
cdr3_aa: CASSFDNGRGLKF
cdr3_nt: TGTGCCAGCAGTTTTGATAACGGGAGGGGACTCAAGTTT

j_call: TRBJ1-1
clone_size: .
d_call: .
v_call: TRBV7-2
cdr3_length: 15
cdr3_aa: CASSLGRYMNTEAFF
cdr3_nt: TGTGCCAGCAGCTTGGGCCGCTACATGAACACTGAAGCTTTCTTT

j_call: TRBJ2-2
clone_size: .
d_call: TRBD2
v_call: TRBV2
cdr3_length: 15
cdr3_aa: CASSPRTSFTGELFF
cdr3_nt: TGTGCCAGCAGTCCACGGACTAGTTTTACCGGGGAGCTGTTTTTT

j_call: TRBJ1-2
clone_size: .
d_call: .
v_call: TRBV4-3
cdr3_length: 16
cdr3_aa: CASSQGGGADTYGYTF
cdr3_nt: TGCGCCAGCAGCCAAGGAGGGGGGGCTGATACCTATGGCTACACCTTC